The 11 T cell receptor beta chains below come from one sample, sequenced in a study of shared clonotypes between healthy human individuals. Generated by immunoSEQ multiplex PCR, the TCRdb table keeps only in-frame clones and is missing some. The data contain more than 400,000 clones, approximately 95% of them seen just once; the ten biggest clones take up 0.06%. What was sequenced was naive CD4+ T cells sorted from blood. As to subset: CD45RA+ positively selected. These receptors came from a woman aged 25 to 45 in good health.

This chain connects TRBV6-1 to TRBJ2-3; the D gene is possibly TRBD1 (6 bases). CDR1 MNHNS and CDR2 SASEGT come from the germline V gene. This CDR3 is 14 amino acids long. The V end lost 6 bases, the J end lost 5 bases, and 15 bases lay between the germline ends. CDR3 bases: TGTGCCAGCAGCCCCGGGGACACACTAGATACGCAGTATTTT. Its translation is CASSPGDTLDTQYF.

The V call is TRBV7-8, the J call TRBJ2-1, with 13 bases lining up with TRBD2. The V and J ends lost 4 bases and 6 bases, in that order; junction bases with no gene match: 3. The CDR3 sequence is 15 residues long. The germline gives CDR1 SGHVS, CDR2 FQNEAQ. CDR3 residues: CASSSGTSGANEQFF. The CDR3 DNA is TGTGCCAGCAGCTCCGGGACTAGCGGGGCCAATGAGCAGTTCTTC.

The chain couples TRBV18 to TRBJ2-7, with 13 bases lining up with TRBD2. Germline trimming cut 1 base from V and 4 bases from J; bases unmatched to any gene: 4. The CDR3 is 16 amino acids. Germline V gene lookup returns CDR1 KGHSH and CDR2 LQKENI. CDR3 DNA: TGTGCCAGCTCACCACAACTAGCGGGAGGGGTGTACGAGCAGTACTTC. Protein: CASSPQLAGGVYEQYF.

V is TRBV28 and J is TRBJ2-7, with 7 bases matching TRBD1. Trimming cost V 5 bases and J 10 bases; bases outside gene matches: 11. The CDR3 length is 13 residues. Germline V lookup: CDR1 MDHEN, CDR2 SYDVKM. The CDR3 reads CASSPPTRTGQYF. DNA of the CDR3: TGTGCCAGCAGTCCCCCGACGAGGACAGGACAGTACTTC.

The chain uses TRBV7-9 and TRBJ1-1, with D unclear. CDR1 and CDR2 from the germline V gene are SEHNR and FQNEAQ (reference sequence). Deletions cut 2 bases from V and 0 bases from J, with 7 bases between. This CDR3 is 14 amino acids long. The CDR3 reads CASSLITLNTEAFF. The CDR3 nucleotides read TGTGCCAGCAGCTTAATTACCCTGAACACTGAAGCTTTCTTT.

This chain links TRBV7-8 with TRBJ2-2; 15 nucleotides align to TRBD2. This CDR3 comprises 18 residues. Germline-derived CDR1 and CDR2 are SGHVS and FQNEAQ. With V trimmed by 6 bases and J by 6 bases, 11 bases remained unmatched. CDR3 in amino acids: CASRRARTSGRAAGELFF. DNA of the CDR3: TGTGCCAGCAGAAGAGCGCGGACTAGCGGGAGGGCCGCCGGGGAGCTGTTTTTT.

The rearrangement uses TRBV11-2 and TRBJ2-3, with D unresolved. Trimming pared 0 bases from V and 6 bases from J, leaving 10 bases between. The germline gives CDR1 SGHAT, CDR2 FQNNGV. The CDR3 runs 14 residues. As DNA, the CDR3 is TGTGCCAGCAGCTTAGATCCGGAGACTGATACGCAGTATTTT. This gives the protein CASSLDPETDTQYF. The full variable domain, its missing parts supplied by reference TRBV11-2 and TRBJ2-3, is EAGVAQSPRYKIIEKRQSVAFWCNPISGHATLYWYQQILGQGPKLLIQFQNNGVVDDSQLPKDRFSAERLKGVDSTLKIQPAKLEDSAVYLCASSLDPETDTQYFGPGTRLTVL.

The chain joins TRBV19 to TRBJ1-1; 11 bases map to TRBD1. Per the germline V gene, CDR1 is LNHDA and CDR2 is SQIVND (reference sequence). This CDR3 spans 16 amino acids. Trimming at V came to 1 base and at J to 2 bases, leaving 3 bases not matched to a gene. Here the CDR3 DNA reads TGTGCCAGTAGTATAGGGACAGGGGGCGTTAACACTGAAGCTTTCTTT. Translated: CASSIGTGGVNTEAFF.

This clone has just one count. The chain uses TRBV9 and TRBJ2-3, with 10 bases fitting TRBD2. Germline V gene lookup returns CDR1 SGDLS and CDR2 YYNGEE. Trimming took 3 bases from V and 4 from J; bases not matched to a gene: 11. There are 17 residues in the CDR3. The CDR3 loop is CASSATRGLAKPDTQYF. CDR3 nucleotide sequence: TGTGCCAGCAGCGCAACAAGGGGACTAGCGAAGCCAGATACGCAGTATTTT.

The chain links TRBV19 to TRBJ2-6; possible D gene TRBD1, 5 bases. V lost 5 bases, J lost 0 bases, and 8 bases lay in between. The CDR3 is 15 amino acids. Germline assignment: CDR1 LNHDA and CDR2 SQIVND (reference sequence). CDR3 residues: CASSLRGSGANVLTF. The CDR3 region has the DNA TGTGCCAGTAGTCTTAGGGGCTCTGGGGCCAACGTCCTGACTTTC.

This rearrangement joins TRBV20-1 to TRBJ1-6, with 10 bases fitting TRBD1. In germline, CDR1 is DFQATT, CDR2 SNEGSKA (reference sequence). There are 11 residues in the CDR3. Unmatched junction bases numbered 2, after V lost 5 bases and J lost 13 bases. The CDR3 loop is CSAGDRGPLHF. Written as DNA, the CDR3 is TGCAGTGCTGGGGACAGGGGTCCCCTCCACTTT.